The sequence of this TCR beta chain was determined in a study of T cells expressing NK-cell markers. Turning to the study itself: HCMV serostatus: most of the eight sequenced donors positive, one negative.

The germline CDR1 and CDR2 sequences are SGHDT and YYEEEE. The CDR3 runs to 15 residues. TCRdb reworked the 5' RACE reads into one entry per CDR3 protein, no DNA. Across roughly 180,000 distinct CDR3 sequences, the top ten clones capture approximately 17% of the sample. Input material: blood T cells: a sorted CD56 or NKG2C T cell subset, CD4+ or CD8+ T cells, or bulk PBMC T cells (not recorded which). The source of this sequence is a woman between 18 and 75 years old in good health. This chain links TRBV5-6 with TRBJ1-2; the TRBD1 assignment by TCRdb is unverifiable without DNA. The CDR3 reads CASSLASRQVYGYTF.